Listed below are T cell receptor beta chains from one sample, sequenced in a study of blood T cell repertoires in COVID-19. Generated by immunoSEQ multiplex PCR, the TCRdb table keeps only in-frame clones and is missing some. The sample yields 100,000 to 150,000 clones, 88% seen once. Sequencing was done on a sample of peripheral blood. The receptors come from a man in his fifties or sixties with acute or convalescent COVID-19. The CDR3 runs from the conserved cysteine through the conserved F or W. A D gene is named only where the DNA matches it firmly. Only some rows state a clone size, as once, few, many or a class for expanded clones.

cdr3_length | d_call | clone_size | j_call | v_call | cdr3_aa | cdr3_nt
14 | TRBD1 | . | TRBJ1-6 | TRBV2 | CATSRGAYNSPLHF | TGTGCCACCTCCAGGGGGGCCTATAATTCACCCCTCCACTTT
11 | . | . | TRBJ2-7 | TRBV3-1/TRBV3-2 | CASSQGREQYF | TGTGCCAGCAGCCAAGGGCGGGAGCAGTACTTC
15 | . | . | TRBJ1-1 | TRBV28 | CASSLPGGAPLEAFF | TGTGCCAGCAGTTTACCAGGCGGGGCACCACTTGAAGCTTTCTTT
15 | TRBD2 | . | TRBJ2-7 | TRBV6-6 | CASSYSLAGTYEQYF | TGTGCCAGCAGTTACTCACTAGCGGGAACCTACGAGCAGTACTTC
15 | . | . | TRBJ2-2 | TRBV5-1 | CASSWGRTDTGELFF | TGCGCCAGCAGTTGGGGGCGGACGGACACCGGGGAGCTGTTTTTT
13 | . | once | TRBJ2-2 | TRBV5-1 | CASSSRVSGELFF | TGCGCCAGCAGCAGCAGGGTGTCCGGGGAGCTGTTTTTT
14 | . | . | TRBJ2-7 | TRBV30 | CAWSVLGHTYEQYF | TGTGCCTGGAGTGTACTGGGACATACCTACGAGCAGTACTTC
14 | . | . | TRBJ1-2 | TRBV6-6 | CASSFHRVSNGYTF | TGTGCCAGCAGTTTTCACAGGGTTTCGAATGGCTACACCTTC
15 | TRBD2 | . | TRBJ2-5 | TRBV7-2 | CASSFRTSGRETQYF | TGTGCCAGCAGCTTCCGGACTAGCGGCCGGGAGACCCAGTACTTC
11 | . | . | TRBJ2-3 | TRBV5-1 | CASLGADTQYF | TGCGCCAGCCTGGGGGCGGATACGCAGTATTTT
17 | . | few | TRBJ1-5 | TRBV18 | CASSPPGRGIGNQPQHF | TGTGCCAGCTCACCACCCGGGAGGGGGATAGGCAATCAGCCCCAGCATTTT
15 | . | . | TRBJ2-5 | TRBV7-9 | CASSFRDSYQETQYF | TGTGCCAGCAGCTTCCGGGACTCGTACCAAGAGACCCAGTACTTC
13 | . | . | TRBJ1-1 | TRBV11-2 | CASSYYGSTEAFF | TGTGCCAGCAGTTACTATGGGAGCACTGAAGCTTTCTTT
15 | TRBD1 | few | TRBJ1-4 | TRBV9 | CASGLGQAVNEKLFF | TGTGCCAGCGGCCTGGGACAGGCTGTAAATGAAAAACTGTTTTTT
14 | . | . | TRBJ1-5 | TRBV6-5 | CASNSGEGNQPQHF | TGTGCCAGCAACTCCGGGGAGGGCAATCAGCCCCAGCATTTT
14 | TRBD1 | . | TRBJ1-6 | TRBV5-5 | CASSQGTGESPLHF | TGTGCCAGCAGCCAGGGGACAGGGGAGTCACCCCTCCACTTT
14 | . | . | TRBJ1-3 | TRBV2 | CASTLTDSGNTIYF | TGTGCCAGCACATTAACAGACTCTGGAAACACCATATATTTT
13 | . | . | TRBJ1-2 | TRBV10-3 | CAISLDTNYGYTF | TGTGCCATCAGTCTCGACACAAACTATGGCTACACCTTC
16 | . | . | TRBJ2-3 | TRBV7-9 | CASSPNRKGSTDTQYF | TGTGCCAGCAGCCCGAACAGAAAGGGGAGCACAGATACGCAGTATTTT
13 | . | . | TRBJ1-5 | TRBV7-2 | CASSMQGNQPQHF | TGTGCCAGCAGCATGCAGGGAAATCAGCCCCAGCATTTT
13 | . | once | TRBJ1-1 | TRBV29-1 | CSSLQGRNTEAFF | TGCAGCTCCTTACAGGGTCGTAACACTGAAGCTTTCTTT
15 | . | . | TRBJ2-4 | TRBV5-4 | CASSFRTVAKNIQYF | TGTGCCAGCAGCTTTCGGACAGTAGCCAAAAACATTCAGTACTTC
16 | TRBD2 | . | TRBJ2-2 | TRBV2 | CASGGRLATLTGELFF | TGTGCCAGCGGCGGGCGACTAGCAACCCTCACCGGGGAGCTGTTTTTT
16 | . | . | TRBJ2-1 | TRBV24-1 | CATSDAEAKSYNEQFF | TGTGCCACCAGTGATGCTGAGGCAAAGTCCTACAATGAGCAGTTCTTC
13 | . | . | TRBJ1-2 | TRBV3-1/TRBV3-2 | CASSPRAGISYTF | TGTGCCAGCAGCCCCAGGGCGGGGATTAGCTACACCTTC
13 | . | once | TRBJ1-1 | TRBV19 | CASSIRGMPEAFF | TGTGCCAGTAGTATAAGGGGGATGCCCGAAGCTTTCTTT
13 | . | . | TRBJ1-2 | TRBV12-3/TRBV12-4 | CASSFMGTDGYTF | TGTGCCAGCAGTTTTATGGGCACTGATGGCTACACCTTC
16 | TRBD1 | . | TRBJ2-3 | TRBV19 | CASSNPGGPSTDTQYF | TGTGCCAGTAGTAACCCAGGGGGCCCTAGCACAGATACGCAGTATTTT
15 | TRBD2 | . | TRBJ2-3 | TRBV5-1 | CASGTSGILADTQYF | TGCGCCAGCGGGACTAGCGGGATTCTTGCAGATACGCAGTATTTT
14 | . | . | TRBJ2-6 | TRBV15 | CATSDRSGANVLTF | TGTGCCACCAGCGACAGATCTGGGGCCAACGTCCTGACTTTC
17 | . | . | TRBJ1-5 | TRBV2 | CASSDSRGTRANQPQHF | TGTGCCAGCAGTGACTCCCGCGGGACGAGGGCCAATCAGCCCCAGCATTTT
16 | TRBD1 | . | TRBJ1-2 | TRBV6-1 | CASSEASVQGAGGYTF | TGTGCCAGCAGTGAAGCCTCGGTTCAGGGGGCGGGTGGCTACACCTTC
13 | TRBD1 | . | TRBJ1-2 | TRBV7-2 | CASSRGTGEGYTF | TGTGCCAGCAGCCGTGGGACAGGGGAAGGCTACACCTTC
15 | . | . | TRBJ1-1 | TRBV7-9 | CASTAQGIENTEAFF | TGTGCCAGCACCGCGCAGGGGATTGAGAACACTGAAGCTTTCTTT
15 | TRBD2 | . | TRBJ2-1 | TRBV27 | CASSLGSGRDLEQFF | TGTGCCAGCAGTTTGGGCAGCGGGAGGGACTTGGAGCAGTTCTTC
16 | TRBD2 | . | TRBJ2-7 | TRBV7-2 | CASSLNGLAGGIEQYF | TGTGCCAGCAGCTTAAATGGGCTAGCGGGGGGTATCGAGCAGTACTTC
13 | . | once | TRBJ1-2 | TRBV2 | CASTTRDIYGYTF | TGTGCCAGCACCACCCGGGATATTTATGGCTACACCTTC
13 | . | once | TRBJ2-4 | TRBV7-9 | CASSLGQGNIQYF | TGTGCCAGCAGCTTAGGGCAGGGAAACATTCAGTACTTC
14 | TRBD1 | . | TRBJ1-2 | TRBV4-1 | CASSHGTGEYGYTF | TGCGCCAGCAGCCACGGGACAGGGGAGTATGGCTACACCTTC
15 | TRBD1 | . | TRBJ2-3 | TRBV28 | CASTAGTGPTDTQYF | TGTGCCAGCACCGCCGGGACAGGTCCCACAGATACGCAGTATTTT
16 | TRBD2 | . | TRBJ2-7 | TRBV5-1 | CASSLRAGTSGSEQYF | TGCGCCAGCAGCTTGCGGGCCGGGACTAGCGGGAGCGAGCAGTACTTC
13 | . | . | TRBJ1-2 | TRBV5-4 | CASSSGPSYGYTF | TGTGCCAGCAGCTCGGGTCCCTCTTATGGCTACACCTTC
11 | . | . | TRBJ1-1 | TRBV23-1 | CASSQSRQAFF | TGCGCCAGCAGTCAATCGCGACAAGCATTCTTT
15 | TRBD2 | . | TRBJ2-3 | TRBV5-8 | CASSLSGGAPDTQYF | TGTGCCAGCAGCCTTAGCGGGGGGGCTCCCGATACGCAGTATTTT
15 | TRBD1 | . | TRBJ2-7 | TRBV4-1 | CASSQVGDRAHEQYF | TGCGCCAGCAGCCAAGTGGGGGACAGGGCCCACGAGCAGTACTTC
16 | . | few | TRBJ1-2 | TRBV4-1 | CASSRDLDRTPYGYTF | TGCGCCAGCAGCCGCGATCTTGACAGGACCCCCTATGGCTACACCTTC
14 | . | . | TRBJ1-1 | TRBV4-1 | CASRLPGLNTEAFF | TGCGCCAGCAGACTCCCGGGACTCAACACTGAAGCTTTCTTT
14 | TRBD1 | . | TRBJ1-4 | TRBV19 | CASSGTATNEKLFF | TGTGCCAGTAGTGGGACAGCAACTAATGAAAAACTGTTTTTT
14 | . | . | TRBJ2-3 | TRBV5-6 | CASSLAFSTDTQYF | TGTGCCAGCAGCTTGGCCTTTAGCACAGATACGCAGTATTTT
15 | TRBD1 | . | TRBJ1-1 | TRBV5-1 | CASSSRQGRGAEAFF | TGCGCCAGCAGCTCCCGACAGGGGCGCGGTGCTGAAGCTTTCTTT
11 | . | once | TRBJ2-7 | TRBV6-5 | CASRRRDEQYF | TGTGCCAGCAGACGGAGAGACGAGCAGTACTTC
16 | TRBD2 | . | TRBJ2-1 | TRBV2 | CASSEASGGALDEQFF | TGTGCCAGCAGTGAAGCAAGCGGGGGGGCCTTGGATGAGCAGTTCTTC
14 | TRBD2 | . | TRBJ2-1 | TRBV5-6 | CASSFSGGAGEQFF | TGTGCCAGCAGCTTTAGCGGGGGGGCCGGTGAGCAGTTCTTC
16 | TRBD1 | . | TRBJ2-2 | TRBV5-1 | CASSLEQGVNTGELFF | TGCGCCAGCAGCTTGGAACAGGGGGTGAACACCGGGGAGCTGTTTTTT